The 15 T cell receptor beta chains below come from one sample, sequenced in a study of cytomegalovirus exposure and HLA in healthy donors. 60 Vbeta and 13 Jbeta primers were used in PCR. Measured with immunoSEQ multiplex PCR; TCRdb has only the in-frame clones, and not every one. Of about 190,000 clones in the sample, roughly 80% were seen once. The specimen was PBMCs. The receptor source for this set is a woman younger than 45 in good health and CMV-seropositive.

This clone has only one observation. The CDR3 region is CASRWDSNTGELFF. In DNA form, the CDR3 reads TGTGCCAGTAGATGGGACTCTAACACCGGGGAGCTGTTTTTT. The V gene is TRBV19, the J gene TRBJ2-2; tentative D call: TRBD2 (6 bases). The germline gives CDR1 LNHDA, CDR2 SQIVND (reference sequence). Trimming stripped 6 bases from V and 2 bases from J, with 10 bases between. This CDR3 has 14 amino acids.

This chain connects TRBV29-1 to TRBJ2-7; TRBD2 agrees at 10 bases. The CDR3 consists of 16 residues. Germline V gene sequence: CDR1 SQVTM, CDR2 ANQGSEA. Losses at the gene ends were 4 bases for V and 3 bases for J; bases not matched to a gene: 12. CDR3 sequence: CSVVAIPSGRLYEQYF. DNA for the CDR3: TGCAGCGTTGTCGCTATCCCTAGCGGGAGACTCTACGAGCAGTACTTC.

V is TRBV7-9 and J is TRBJ2-7, with TRBD2 matching 11 bases. Trimming at V came to 5 bases and at J to 1 base, leaving 10 bases not matched to a gene. Per the germline V gene, CDR1 is SEHNR and CDR2 is FQNEAQ (reference sequence). The CDR3 is made up of 17 amino acids. The CDR3 region is CASSNGVAGGPSYEQYF. The CDR3 coding sequence is TGTGCCAGCAGCAACGGGGTAGCGGGAGGGCCATCCTACGAGCAGTACTTC.

The V gene is TRBV27, the J gene TRBJ2-5; a weak D match, TRBD2 (7 bases). V was pared by 3 bases and J by 7 bases, with 24 bases between. The CDR3 extends over 17 amino acids. Germline CDR1 MNHEY, CDR2 SMNVEV (reference sequence). The CDR3 DNA follows: TGTGCCAGCAGTTTTTCTCCTAGGGGGGGGGCCGGTGGGACCCAGTACTTC. Translating it yields CASSFSPRGGAGGTQYF.

This chain uses TRBV7-8 with TRBJ1-5, with 10 bases identical to TRBD1. Germline CDR1 SGHVS, CDR2 FQNEAQ. The CDR3 length is 17 residues. V shed 5 bases, J shed 3 bases, and the junction held 10 bases outside the gene matches. DNA of the CDR3: TGTGCCAGCAGCCCATATTGGGACAGGGGAAACAATCAGCCCCAGCATTTT. Residues: CASSPYWDRGNNQPQHF.

The V and J genes are TRBV11-3 and TRBJ2-5; possible D gene TRBD2, 6 bases. The CDR3 has 13 amino acids. Trimming removed 3 bases at V and 7 bases at J, with 12 bases between. Germline CDR1 is SGHNT and CDR2 is YENEEA. CDR3 in DNA: TGTGCCAGCAGCTTGCGGGTCGGGGGGACCCAGTACTTC. Its protein product is CASSLRVGGTQYF.

This clone was seen only a few times. The chain couples TRBV5-4 to TRBJ2-3; weak D call: TRBD2 (6 bases). This CDR3 has 15 residues. Trimming took 6 bases from V and 3 from J, leaving 17 bases between them. Per germline, CDR1 SGHNT and CDR2 YYREEE (reference sequence). As DNA, the CDR3 is TGTGCCAGCACCCAGCACGGCGGGGATACAGATACGCAGTATTTT. Protein sequence: CASTQHGGDTDTQYF.

The gene calls are TRBV6-5 and TRBJ2-4, with D unresolved. Trimming took off 1 base at V and 0 bases at J, with 7 bases between the two ends. This CDR3 is built from 15 residues. Germline V CDR1 and CDR2: MNHEY, SVGAGI. As DNA, the CDR3 is TGTGCCAGCAGTTACTGGCGGCTAGCCAAAAACATTCAGTACTTC. Protein: CASSYWRLAKNIQYF.

This clone has only one observation. The chain couples TRBV6-5 to TRBJ1-2, with D maybe TRBD1 (6 bases). From germline, CDR1 is MNHEY and CDR2 SVGAGI. The CDR3 is 15 residues long. V was pared by 0 bases and J by 4 bases, with 12 bases between. The CDR3, as DNA: TGTGCCAGCAGTTACTCAAAGGGGGTCGGCTATGGCTACACCTTC. It codes for CASSYSKGVGYGYTF.

The V and J genes are TRBV4-2 and TRBJ1-1; D is unresolved. Trimming shortened V by 1 base and J by 2 bases, and 8 bases separated the two germline ends. This CDR3 contains 14 residues. Germline CDR1 and CDR2: LGHNA and YNFKEQ. Written as DNA, the CDR3 is TGTGCCAGCAGCCAAGGGGCAGATAACACTGAAGCTTTCTTT. This translates into CASSQGADNTEAFF.

V gene TRBV5-4 combines with J gene TRBJ2-1; TRBD2 aligns across 11 bases. Trimming removed 1 base from V and 2 bases from J; junction bases left unmatched: 5. Germline V gene lookup returns CDR1 SGHNT and CDR2 YYREEE (reference sequence). The CDR3 length is 17 residues. CDR3 loop: CASSLTSGSLTYNEQFF. CDR3 coding DNA: TGTGCCAGCAGCTTGACTAGCGGGAGTTTGACCTACAATGAGCAGTTCTTC.

This rearrangement joins TRBV7-2 to TRBJ2-1, with TRBD1 as a possible D gene (6 bases). The CDR3 length is 15 residues. V shed 1 base and J shed 6 bases, with 13 bases lying between them. Germline V CDR1 and CDR2: SGHTA, FQGNSA. The CDR3 sequence: CASSLEQGRGNEQFF. For the CDR3, the DNA is TGTGCCAGCAGCTTAGAACAGGGAAGGGGCAATGAGCAGTTCTTC. Complete variable domain (other parts from reference TRBV7-2 and TRBJ2-1): GAGVSQSPSNKVTEKGKDVELRCDPISGHTALYWYRQSLGQGLEFLIYFQGNSAPDKSGLPSDRFSAERTGGSVSTLTIQRTQQEDSAVYLCASSLEQGRGNEQFFGPGTRLTVL.

The chain carries TRBV7-6 and TRBJ2-5; 10 nucleotides line up with TRBD1. CDR1 is SGHVS, CDR2 FNYEAQ, per germline. This CDR3 is 15 amino acids long. The J segment lost 2 bases and the V segment lost 0 bases, leaving 0 bases of the junction unmatched. DNA of the CDR3: TGTGCCAGCAGCTTAGCGGGACAGGGGCAAGAGACCCAGTACTTC. Its translation: CASSLAGQGQETQYF.

CDR3 loop: CASSLLYEQYF. CDR3 nucleotides: TGTGCCAGCAGCTTACTATACGAGCAGTACTTC. This chain joins TRBV7-8 and TRBJ2-7; unclear D gene. Germline values: CDR1 SGHVS, CDR2 FQNEAQ. Trimming left V 2 bases short and J 4 bases short, with 3 bases between. The CDR3 has 11 amino acids.

The sample holds one count of this clone. The chain is built from TRBV7-3 and TRBJ2-5; TRBD2 aligns across 8 bases. The DNA matches TRBJ2-7 better at its end, which makes the J call doubtful. This CDR3 region has 15 residues. The germline CDR1 and CDR2 sequences are SGHTA and FQGTGA. The DNA of the CDR3 is TGTGCCAGCAGCTTAAGCACTAGCGGTCCCTACGAGCAGTACTTC. This translates into CASSLSTSGPYEQYF.